The 27 T cell receptor beta chains listed next were all sequenced from one sample in a study of blood T cell repertoires in COVID-19. The repertoire was sequenced with immunoSEQ multiplex PCR; TCRdb's copy has only in-frame clones and lacks some. The data hold tens of thousands of clones, with around 90% observed a single time. Sequenced sample: peripheral blood. Source of these receptors: a man aged 50-59 years with active COVID-19.

This clone was observed a single time. The rearrangement joins TRBV7-2 to TRBJ1-2, with TRBD1 matching 7 bases. CDR1 is SGHTA, CDR2 FQGNSA, per germline. This CDR3 has 15 amino acids. V was pared by 6 bases and J by 1 base, with 8 bases of the junction left unmatched. CDR3 loop: CASRATGILNYGYTF. The DNA for the CDR3 is TGTGCCAGCAGGGCGACAGGGATTCTTAACTATGGCTACACCTTC.

This rearrangement joins TRBV4-1 to TRBJ1-1, with 8 bases aligning to TRBD1. Trimming took 6 bases from V and 4 from J; bases not matched to a gene: 4. Germline V gene lookup returns CDR1 MGHRA and CDR2 YSYEKL. The CDR3 length is 13 residues. The CDR3: CASRHDRGTEAFF. The CDR3, as DNA: TGCGCCAGCAGACATGACAGGGGCACTGAAGCTTTCTTT.

The chain employs TRBV7-9 and TRBJ1-2; D is undetermined. V was shortened by 5 bases and J by 2 bases, with 9 bases between the two germline ends. This CDR3 region has 13 residues. The germline V gene has CDR1 SEHNR and CDR2 FQNEAQ (reference sequence). The chain's CDR3 is CASSLRANYGYTF. The CDR3, as DNA: TGTGCCAGCAGCCTGAGGGCCAACTATGGCTACACCTTC.

This sequence joins TRBV7-2 and TRBJ1-2, with D uncertain. There are 17 residues in the CDR3. V lost 1 base and J lost 8, with 23 bases in between. Per the germline V gene, CDR1 is SGHTA and CDR2 is FQGNSA. The CDR3 sequence: CASSLGSEVGRRWGYTF. CDR3 DNA: TGTGCCAGCAGCTTAGGATCGGAGGTGGGCCGTCGATGGGGCTACACCTTC.

The rearrangement uses TRBV20-1 and TRBJ2-7; D gene unclear. Per the germline V gene, CDR1 is DFQATT and CDR2 is SNEGSKA (reference sequence). The CDR3 contains 11 residues. Between the trimmed V and J ends, which lost 4 bases and 6 bases, there was a span of 10 bases. CDR3 protein: CSATLHSEQYF. The CDR3 DNA is TGCAGTGCTACTTTGCACTCCGAGCAGTACTTC.

V usage is TRBV19 and J usage is TRBJ2-3; tentatively, D is TRBD1 (6 bases). The ends were cut back, 6 bases at V and 3 bases at J, with 13 bases in the middle. This CDR3 is 14 amino acids long. Germline V gives CDR1 LNHDA, CDR2 SQIVND (reference sequence). The CDR3 is CASRRGIDTDTQYF. For the CDR3, the DNA is TGTGCCAGTAGAAGGGGGATTGATACAGATACGCAGTATTTT.

The chain uses TRBV5-1 and TRBJ2-3; 11 bases map to TRBD2. The CDR3 has 18 residues. Germline CDR1 SGHRS, CDR2 YFSETQ. V lost 0 bases and J lost 2; bases outside the gene matches: 8. CDR3 amino acids: CASSLASTLAGATDTQYF. The CDR3 nucleotides read TGCGCCAGCAGCTTGGCCTCTACACTAGCGGGGGCCACAGATACGCAGTATTTT. The full variable domain, rest sourced from reference TRBV5-1 and TRBJ2-3, is KAGVTQTPRYLIKTRGQQVTLSCSPISGHRSVSWYQQTPGQGLQFLFEYFSETQRNKGNFPGRFSGRQFSNSRSEMNVSTLELGDSALYLCASSLASTLAGATDTQYFGPGTRLTVL.

V is TRBV11-2 and J is TRBJ2-2; tentatively, D is TRBD2 (5 bases). The V end lost 6 bases, the J end lost 1 base, and 12 bases lay between the germline ends. The CDR3 is made up of 15 amino acids. Germline-derived CDR1 and CDR2 are SGHAT and FQNNGV. CDR3 in DNA: TGTGCCAGCAGAACCTTACGGGGGAACACCGGGGAGCTGTTTTTT. Translating it yields CASRTLRGNTGELFF. Supplemented by reference TRBV11-2 and TRBJ2-2, the full variable domain reads EAGVAQSPRYKIIEKRQSVAFWCNPISGHATLYWYQQILGQGPKLLIQFQNNGVVDDSQLPKDRFSAERLKGVDSTLKIQPAKLEDSAVYLCASRTLRGNTGELFFGEGSRLTVL.

The rearrangement links TRBV9 to TRBJ2-1; 9 nucleotides align to TRBD1. Germline loops: CDR1 SGDLS, CDR2 YYNGEE. With 3 bases clipped from V and 5 bases from J, the junction kept 6 bases outside the gene matches. This CDR3 is built from 15 residues. The CDR3 DNA follows: TGTGCCAGCAGCGACCGGGACAGGGTCCACAATGAGCAGTTCTTC. It is translated as CASSDRDRVHNEQFF.

The chain links TRBV2 to TRBJ1-5; 10 bases map to TRBD1. The length of the CDR3 is 18 residues. J was trimmed by 6 bases and V by 3 bases; bases with no gene match: 14. Germline V gene sequence: CDR1 SNHLY, CDR2 FYNNEI. The CDR3 region has the DNA TGTGCCAGCAGTGAGGGGCCCCGGGCGGACAGGGGGACTCAGCCCCAGCATTTT. This translates into CASSEGPRADRGTQPQHF. The full variable domain, rest sourced from reference TRBV2 and TRBJ1-5, is EPEVTQTPSHQVTQMGQEVILRCVPISNHLYFYWYRQILGQKVEFLVSFYNNEISEKSEIFDDQFSVERPDGSNFTLKIRSTKLEDSAMYFCASSEGPRADRGTQPQHFGDGTRLSIL.

CDR3 protein: CASSHSGLAGREETQYF. As DNA, the CDR3 is TGCGCCAGCAGCCATTCGGGACTAGCGGGAAGGGAGGAGACCCAGTACTTC. The rearrangement links TRBV4-1 to TRBJ2-5; TRBD2 matches at 13 bases. Trimming at V came to 3 bases and at J to 5 bases, leaving 9 bases not matched to a gene. This CDR3 contains 17 residues. Germline V CDR1 and CDR2: MGHRA, YSYEKL.

The chain employs TRBV6-1 and TRBJ2-7; 10 bases agree with TRBD2. Germline CDR1 is MNHNS and CDR2 is SASEGT. V lost 6 bases to trimming and J lost 4 bases; unmatched junction nucleotides: 12. There are 16 residues in the CDR3. The CDR3 nucleotides read TGTGCCAGCAGCGAACTACCGGGACTAGCGTCGTACGAGCAGTACTTC. Translating gives CASSELPGLASYEQYF.

V usage is TRBV7-2 and J usage is TRBJ1-3; 8 nucleotides match TRBD1. Germline V gene sequence: CDR1 SGHTA, CDR2 FQGNSA. V gave up 6 bases and J gave up 1 base; unmatched junction bases: 5. This CDR3 region has 15 residues. The CDR3 DNA follows: TGTGCCAGCAGTTCACAGGGGGATTCTGGAAACACCATATATTTT. This codes for CASSSQGDSGNTIYF. Supplemented by reference TRBV7-2 and TRBJ1-3, the full variable domain reads GAGVSQSPSNKVTEKGKDVELRCDPISGHTALYWYRQSLGQGLEFLIYFQGNSAPDKSGLPSDRFSAERTGGSVSTLTIQRTQQEDSAVYLCASSSQGDSGNTIYFGEGSWLTVV.

This clone was counted once. The rearrangement joins TRBV4-2 to TRBJ2-2, with 11 bases lining up with TRBD2. This CDR3 contains 17 residues. The germline V gene has CDR1 LGHNA and CDR2 YNFKEQ. With V trimmed by 2 bases and J by 1 base, 3 bases remained unmatched. CDR3 bases: TGTGCCAGCAGCCAACTAGCGGGGGGCCTGAACACCGGGGAGCTGTTTTTT. This gives the protein CASSQLAGGLNTGELFF.

The rearrangement uses TRBV27 and TRBJ2-5; D call uncertain. This CDR3 is 15 amino acids long. V lost 5 bases and J 5 bases, leaving 18 bases between the germline ends. Germline CDR1 is MNHEY and CDR2 is SMNVEV (reference sequence). Here the CDR3 reads CASSGGYARRETQYF. CDR3 bases: TGTGCCAGCAGTGGCGGCTACGCCCGCCGGGAGACCCAGTACTTC.

The chain combines TRBV11-2 with TRBJ2-1, with 8 positions matching TRBD2. Unmatched junction bases numbered 12, after V lost 5 bases and J lost 9 bases. The CDR3 is 15 amino acids. Germline V gene data show CDR1 as SGHAT and CDR2 as FQNNGV. This CDR3 reads CASSRPGLGYGEQFF. The CDR3 bases are TGTGCCAGCAGCCGACCGGGACTAGGCTATGGTGAGCAGTTCTTC.

This sequence joins TRBV7-2 and TRBJ1-2, with D possibly being TRBD1 (5 bases). Germline V lookup: CDR1 SGHTA, CDR2 FQGNSA. The CDR3 sequence is 14 residues long. The germline V and J ends were trimmed by 1 base and 6 bases, with 12 bases remaining between them. Here the CDR3 DNA reads TGTGCCAGCAGCTTAGGATCAGGGCCAAATGGCTACACCTTC. As protein: CASSLGSGPNGYTF.

J is TRBJ1-5 and V is TRBV7-8, with 9 bases aligning to TRBD1. V trimming: 1 base; J trimming: 7 bases; junction bases outside the gene matches: 8. The CDR3 is 16 residues long. CDR1 and CDR2 from the germline V gene are SGHVS and FQNEAQ. For the CDR3, the DNA is TGTGCCAGCAGCTTAGTGGGACAGGGACTGAGGCAGCCCCAGCATTTT. Protein product: CASSLVGQGLRQPQHF.

For the CDR3, the DNA is TGTGCCAGCAGCACCCTTACTGCAACTAATGAAAAACTGTTTTTT. This codes for CASSTLTATNEKLFF. The chain recombines TRBV7-9 with TRBJ1-4; no definite D call. V shed 5 bases and J shed 0 bases, with 10 bases lying between them. The CDR3 consists of 15 residues. Germline V lookup: CDR1 SEHNR, CDR2 FQNEAQ (reference sequence).

The V and J genes are TRBV29-1 and TRBJ1-2; D might be TRBD1 (5 bases). The V and J ends lost 5 bases and 2 bases respectively, with 15 bases between them. This CDR3 comprises 14 residues. The germline V gene has CDR1 SQVTM and CDR2 ANQGSEA. CDR3 nucleotide sequence: TGCAGCGTTACCCCTCGACAGACGAACTATGGCTACACCTTC. Protein product: CSVTPRQTNYGYTF.

The rearrangement links TRBV7-9 to TRBJ1-4; weak D call: TRBD1 (5 bases). Germline CDR1 and CDR2: SEHNR and FQNEAQ (reference sequence). Trimming left V 0 bases short and J 0 bases short, with 8 bases between. The CDR3 has 16 amino acids. CDR3 sequence: CASSLAQGATNEKLFF. CDR3 in DNA: TGTGCCAGCAGCTTAGCGCAGGGCGCAACTAATGAAAAACTGTTTTTT.

The V call is TRBV2, the J call TRBJ2-5; 9 bases agree with TRBD2. Germline trimming cut 8 bases from V and 5 bases from J; bases unmatched to any gene: 12. The length of the CDR3 is 15 residues. Germline CDR1 is SNHLY and CDR2 is FYNNEI. The DNA for the CDR3 is TGTGCCAGCGATTATGAGGGACTAGCTAGGGAGACCCAGTACTTC. Encoded protein: CASDYEGLARETQYF.

The chain has TRBV19 and TRBJ2-3; TRBD2 aligns across 15 bases. The CDR3 has 20 amino acids. V dropped 0 bases and J dropped 2; count of bases not matched to a gene: 9. Germline loops: CDR1 LNHDA, CDR2 SQIVND (reference sequence). CDR3 loop: CASSIDVKGTSGGSTDTQYF. The CDR3 coding sequence is TGTGCCAGTAGTATAGATGTCAAGGGGACTAGCGGGGGGTCCACAGATACGCAGTATTTT.

The chain has TRBV4-3 and TRBJ2-3, with TRBD2 as a possible D gene (5 bases). Germline lookup yields CDR1 LGHNA and CDR2 YSLEER. The CDR3 runs 14 residues. V was trimmed by 4 bases and J by 1 base, leaving 9 bases between them. This CDR3 is CASSLGLGTDTQYF. CDR3 nucleotide sequence: TGCGCCAGCAGCCTCGGACTCGGCACAGATACGCAGTATTTT.

V gene TRBV6-2 or TRBV6-3 combines with J gene TRBJ2-7, with 8 bases fitting TRBD2. Germline trimming cut 0 bases from V and 2 bases from J; bases unmatched to any gene: 12. CDR1 and CDR2 (germline): MNHEY, SVGEGT. CDR3 length equals 18 residues. CDR3 region: CASSYSLSWRGDTYEQYF. The CDR3, as DNA: TGTGCCAGCAGTTACTCCCTCTCCTGGCGGGGGGACACCTACGAGCAGTACTTC.

This chain uses TRBV3-1 (or the pseudogene TRBV3-2) with TRBJ2-5; TRBD2 matches 7 bases. The CDR3 spans 14 residues. Germline CDR1 is LGHDT and CDR2 is YNNKEL (reference sequence). V shed 4 bases, J shed 3 bases, and the junction held 5 bases outside the gene matches. Here the CDR3 DNA reads TGTGCCAGCAGCCGGCGGGGGTGGAAAGAGACCCAGTACTTC. This codes for CASSRRGWKETQYF.

The rearrangement links TRBV4-1 to TRBJ1-3; 7 positions match TRBD1. Germline V lookup: CDR1 MGHRA, CDR2 YSYEKL. Trimming took 4 bases from V and 0 from J; bases not matched to a gene: 3. The CDR3 length is 15 residues. The CDR3 protein is CASSLRGDSGNTIYF. In DNA form, the CDR3 reads TGCGCCAGCAGCCTCAGGGGGGACTCTGGAAACACCATATATTTT.